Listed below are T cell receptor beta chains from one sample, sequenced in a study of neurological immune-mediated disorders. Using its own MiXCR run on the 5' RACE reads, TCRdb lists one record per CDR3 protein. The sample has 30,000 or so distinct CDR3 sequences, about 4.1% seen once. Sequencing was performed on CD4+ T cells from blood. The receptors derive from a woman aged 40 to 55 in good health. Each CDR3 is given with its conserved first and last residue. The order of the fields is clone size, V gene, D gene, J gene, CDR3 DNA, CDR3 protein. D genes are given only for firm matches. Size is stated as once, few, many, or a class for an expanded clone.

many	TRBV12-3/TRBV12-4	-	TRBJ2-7	TGTGCCAGCACCCGGGACACGCTCTACGAGCAGTACTTC	CASTRDTLYEQYF
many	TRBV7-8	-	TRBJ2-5	TGTGCCAGCAGGATGGAGCAGCGAGAGACCCAGTACTTC	CASRMEQRETQYF
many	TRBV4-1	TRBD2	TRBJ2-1	TGCGCCACCGGGACTAGCGGGGGCCTTTACAATGAGCAGTTCTTC	CATGTSGGLYNEQFF
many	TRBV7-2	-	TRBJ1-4	TGTGCCAGCAGCTTAGAAGCCCAAGAGATGCTAGGAAAACTGTTTTTT	CASSLEAQEMLGKLFF
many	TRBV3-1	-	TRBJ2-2	TGTGCCAGCAGCCGCCGGCAGGACTTGAACACCGGGGAGCTGTTTTTT	CASSRRQDLNTGELFF
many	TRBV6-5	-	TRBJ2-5	TGTGCCAGCAGTTACGGCGCAGGCGTTCAAGAGACCCAGTACTTC	CASSYGAGVQETQYF
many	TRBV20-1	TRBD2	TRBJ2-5	TGCAGTGCTAGTTCTAGCGGGTTACAAGAGACCCAGTACTTC	CSASSSGLQETQYF
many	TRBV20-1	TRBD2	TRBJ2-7	TGCAGTGCTAGAGATCGGCAGCGGGGAACCGGATACGAGCAGTACTTC	CSARDRQRGTGYEQYF
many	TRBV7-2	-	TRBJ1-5	TGTGCCAGCAGCTTAGACGGGGCGAGGGAGCCCCAGCATTTT	CASSLDGAREPQHF
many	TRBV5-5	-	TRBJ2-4	TGTGCCAGCAGCGTGCTGGACAGAGTAATAGCCAAAAACATTCAGTACTTC	CASSVLDRVIAKNIQYF